This is a list of T cell receptor beta chains from one sample in a study of blood T cell repertoires in COVID-19. Some clones are missing from TCRdb's copy, which holds only in-frame ones; the method was immunoSEQ multiplex PCR. The table includes 150,000 to 200,000 clones, around 79% detected once. Sequencing was done on a sample of peripheral blood. The receptors stem from a woman in her thirties or forties with COVID-19, enrolled during active disease. Each CDR3 is given with its conserved first and last residue. Each record gives: V gene, J gene, clone size, D gene, CDR3 protein, CDR3 DNA. D genes are given only for firm matches. Expanded clones are given a class, and other clones once, few, many or no size at all.

TRBV28	TRBJ2-4	.	.	CASIGSGVPKNIQYF	TGTGCCAGCATAGGGTCAGGGGTCCCCAAAAACATTCAGTACTTC
TRBV30	TRBJ1-5	few	TRBD1	CAWRPGQGQGAQHF	TGTGCCTGGAGACCGGGACAGGGGCAGGGGGCCCAGCATTTT
TRBV4-3	TRBJ1-2	.	.	CASSQGRQLVGYGYTF	TGCGCCAGCAGCCAAGGTAGACAACTAGTGGGTTATGGCTACACCTTC
TRBV27	TRBJ2-5	.	.	CASTMRGKQETQYF	TGTGCCAGCACGATGAGGGGGAAACAAGAGACCCAGTACTTC
TRBV24-1	TRBJ2-3	.	.	CATGPLIADTQYF	TGTGCCACCGGCCCGCTCATCGCAGATACGCAGTATTTT
TRBV5-1	TRBJ2-1	few	.	CASSFDGGTYNEQFF	TGCGCCAGCAGCTTTGATGGCGGAACTTACAATGAGCAGTTCTTC
TRBV7-3	TRBJ1-5	once	.	CASSSDRYQPQHF	TGTGCCAGCAGCTCGGACAGATATCAGCCCCAGCATTTT
TRBV10-1	TRBJ2-5	.	TRBD2	CASSESGSGAETQYF	TGCGCCAGCAGTGAGTCTGGCAGCGGGGCAGAGACCCAGTACTTC
TRBV3-1/TRBV3-2	TRBJ2-7	.	.	CASSQVTTLAYEQYF	TGTGCCAGCAGCCAAGTAACAACCCTTGCCTACGAGCAGTACTTC
TRBV18	TRBJ1-2	.	.	CASSPRAALGYTF	TGTGCCAGCTCACCGAGGGCAGCCCTTGGCTACACCTTC
TRBV24-1	TRBJ2-3	.	TRBD2	CATSASGSTDTQYF	TGTGCCACCAGTGCTAGCGGTAGCACAGATACGCAGTATTTT
TRBV21-1	TRBJ2-2	.	.	CASPEWRGTGELFF	TGTGCCAGCCCAGAATGGAGGGGCACCGGGGAGCTGTTTTTT
TRBV4-1	TRBJ2-2	.	.	CASSQAVRGELFF	TGCGCCAGCAGCCAAGCCGTCAGGGGGGAGCTGTTTTTT
TRBV14	TRBJ2-7	.	.	CASSQGWGGSYEQYF	TGTGCCAGCAGCCAAGGGTGGGGCGGCTCCTACGAGCAGTACTTC
TRBV24-1	TRBJ2-3	.	.	CATSEREPDTQYF	TGTGCCACCAGTGAACGGGAGCCAGATACGCAGTATTTT
TRBV7-6	TRBJ1-4	once	.	CASSLEPQRAGGKLFF	TGTGCCAGCAGCTTAGAGCCCCAGAGGGCCGGGGGAAAACTGTTTTTT
TRBV19	TRBJ2-7	.	.	CASSMGGQPYEQYF	TGTGCCAGTAGTATGGGGGGACAGCCCTACGAGCAGTACTTC